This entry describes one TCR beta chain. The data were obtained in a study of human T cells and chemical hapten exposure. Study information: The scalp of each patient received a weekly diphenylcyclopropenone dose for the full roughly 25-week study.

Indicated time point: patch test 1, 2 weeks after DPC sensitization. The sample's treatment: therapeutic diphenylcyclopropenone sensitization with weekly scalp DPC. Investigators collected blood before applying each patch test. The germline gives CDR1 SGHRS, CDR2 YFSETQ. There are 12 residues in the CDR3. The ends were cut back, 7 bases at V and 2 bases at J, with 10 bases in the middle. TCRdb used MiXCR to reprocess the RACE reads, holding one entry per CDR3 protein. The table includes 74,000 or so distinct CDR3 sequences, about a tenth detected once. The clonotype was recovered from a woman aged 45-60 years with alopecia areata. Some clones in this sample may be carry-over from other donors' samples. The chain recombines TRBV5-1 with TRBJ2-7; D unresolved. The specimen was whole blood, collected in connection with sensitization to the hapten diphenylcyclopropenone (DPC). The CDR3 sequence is CASGAGPYEQYF. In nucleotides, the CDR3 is TGCGCCAGCGGTGCCGGCCCCTACGAGCAGTACTTC.